This T cell receptor beta chain is from a study of regulatory T cells in long-lasting Graves disease. Study in general: For under 3 months, newly diagnosed Graves' patients had been taking antithyroid drugs.

V was shortened by 2 bases and J by 4 bases, with 15 bases between the two germline ends. Germline V gene data show CDR1 as SGHTA and CDR2 as FQGNSA. The CDR3 is made up of 16 amino acids. Stated time point: newly diagnosed GD, antithyroid drugs for less than 3 months. Following extraction of RNA from PBMCs, that RNA was used to make the TCR library. Construction of the TCR beta libraries employed iRepertoire HTBI primers in conjunction with Arm-PCR of CDR3 regions. How the authors handled the data: Analysis of the samples identified 50 to 70 TRBV and 13 to 15 TRBJ segments. TCRdb itself ran the multiplex PCR reads through MiXCR, one entry per CDR3 protein. The V and J calls, along with clone size, are taken from TCRdb and not from the paper's own processing. Of over 400,000 distinct CDR3 sequences in the sample, 14% were seen once. These data were likewise used in another study, on T cells in Graves' hyperthyroidism and ophthalmopathy. From that second work: Graves' hyperthyroidism qualified as stable when ophthalmopathy did not progress within 18 months. Patients were excluded because of uncontrolled infection, other autoimmune disease, pregnancy or lactation.

This specimen consisted of peripheral blood mononuclear cells (PBMCs), obtained at new diagnosis, from a patient treated with antithyroid drugs. The receptor's source is a woman aged 45 to 65 with Graves disease. The V gene is TRBV7-2, the J gene TRBJ1-5, with D unresolved. CDR3 sequence reads: CASSLMIGAHNQPQHF. CDR3 bases: TGTGCCAGCAGCTTAATGATTGGCGCGCATAATCAGCCCCAGCATTTT. Using reference TRBV7-2 and TRBJ1-5 for the parts outside the CDR3, the full variable domain is GAGVSQSPSNKVTEKGKDVELRCDPISGHTALYWYRQSLGQGLEFLIYFQGNSAPDKSGLPSDRFSAERTGGSVSTLTIQRTQQEDSAVYLCASSLMIGAHNQPQHFGDGTRLSIL.